The subject of this entry is one TCR beta chain. Its antigen is not known. This entry belongs to a study of OX40 agonist ivuxolimab in advanced cancers. Study outcomes and limitations: It was not determined which antigens were specifically recognized by the peripheral T cells that had undergone clonal expansion. Mean expanded clone counts were higher in CD8+ than CD4+ T cells.

The method was immunoSEQ multiplex PCR; TCRdb's version includes in-frame clones alone and lacks a portion of them. The data hold about 90,000 clones, with about 90% observed a single time. The CDR3 is made up of 17 amino acids. The ends lost 2 bases at V and 4 bases at J; junction bases unmatched: 10. Germline assignment: CDR1 MNHEY and CDR2 SMNVEV (reference sequence). The source material was CD4+ or CD8+ T cells sorted from blood, sampled in a trial of the OX40 agonist ivuxolimab. The J gene is TRBJ2-1, the V gene TRBV27; 8 positions match TRBD1. This TCR derives from an adult with an advanced solid tumor such as melanoma, head and neck, liver or kidney cancer. The CDR3 here is CASSLRRQGASYNEQFF. CDR3 nucleotide sequence: TGTGCCAGCAGTTTACGTCGGCAGGGGGCATCGTACAATGAGCAGTTCTTC.